The clone carrying this T cell receptor (beta chain) was seen more than once but under ten times. Assay version v3.0 of immunoSEQ was used, and it was run at survey level. Assay used: immunoSEQ multiplex PCR; TCRdb lists only in-frame clones, some missing. The repertoire holds fewer than 20,000 clones, 79% seen once, with approximately 8% in the top ten. The data belong to a study of long-term antiretroviral therapy in people with HIV. At least two post-ART and at least one pre-ART PBMC sample were available for each donor. Germline V gene lookup returns CDR1 GTSNPN and CDR2 SVGIG (reference sequence). V was pared by 5 bases and J by 8 bases, with 12 bases between. The CDR3 length is 11 residues.

The rearrangement joins TRBV30 to TRBJ1-1; unclear D gene. This receptor was identified in a man aged 25 to 40 with HIV. This material consisted of unsorted PBMCs, taken at the start of antiretroviral therapy. The CDR3 nucleotides read TGTGCCTGGGACGGCCTACCGGAAGCTTTCTTT. Translating it yields CAWDGLPEAFF.